The clone carrying this T cell receptor (beta chain) was seen at least ten times. The source of the sample is a study of T cells in Graves' hyperthyroidism and ophthalmopathy. V lost 3 bases to trimming and J lost 0 bases, with 1 base between them. The CDR3 spans 12 residues. Per the germline V gene, CDR1 is SGDLS and CDR2 is YYNGEE. Diagnoses rested on clinical symptoms, serum thyroxine and TRAb, thyroid ultrasound and orbital computed tomography. TCR beta CDR3 sequences were amplified from RNA transcripts. Initially, a first-round RT-PCR of the TCR CDR3 employed the HTBI primer set. TCRdb redid the calling of the multiplex PCR reads with MiXCR, one entry per CDR3 protein. The table records about 380,000 distinct CDR3 sequences, 13% of them present only once.

Sequenced: blood. The TCR originated in a man aged 25-40 years with Graves' hyperthyroidism that later progressed to Graves' ophthalmopathy. The chain is built from TRBV9 and TRBJ1-3; D ambiguous. In DNA, the CDR3 is TGTGCCAGCAGCGACTCTGGAAACACCATATATTTT. Translation gives CASSDSGNTIYF.